This section outlines one TCR beta chain sequence together with its context. This CDR3 is 15 amino acids long. The germline V gene encodes CDR1 SQVTM and CDR2 ANQGSEA. The trim removed 2 bases at V and 1 base at J, leaving 8 bases unmatched. TCRdb's copy holds only in-frame clones and misses some; the assay was immunoSEQ multiplex PCR. Seen here are approximately 600,000 clones, roughly 95% observed once, and the top ten hold approximately 0.12%. The data originate from a study of shared clonotypes between healthy human individuals. Naive CD8 cells comprised CD45RO-negative, CCR7-positively selected cells, excluding terminally differentiated effector memory CD45RA+ cells.

The rearrangement joins TRBV29-1 to TRBJ2-7; TRBD2 matches 7 bases. Source material: naive CD8+ T cells sorted from blood. The clonotype comes from a woman aged 30 to 39 in good health. Here the CDR3 DNA reads TGCAGCGTTGAATTTAGGGCTAGCGGTTCCTACGAGCAGTACTTC. It translates to CSVEFRASGSYEQYF.